One and the same sample provided the 29 T cell receptor beta chains below, sequenced in a study of blood T cell repertoires in COVID-19. The repertoire was sequenced with immunoSEQ multiplex PCR; TCRdb's copy has only in-frame clones and lacks some. The repertoire holds tens of thousands of clones, about 80% seen once, with roughly a sixth in the top ten. Sequencing used peripheral blood. All receptors come from a human donor in a cohort sampled during active COVID-19.

V gene TRBV18 combines with J gene TRBJ1-5, with 7 bases fitting TRBD1. Germline V gives CDR1 KGHSH, CDR2 LQKENI. J lost 0 bases, V lost 4 bases, and 6 bases had no gene match. The CDR3 has 16 residues. CDR3 region: CASSHGTAYSNQPQHF. DNA of the CDR3: TGTGCCAGCTCACATGGGACAGCTTATAGCAATCAGCCCCAGCATTTT.

The chain links TRBV6-1 to TRBJ1-5, with 7 bases matching TRBD1. CDR1 and CDR2 (germline): MNHNS, SASEGT. V dropped 3 bases and J dropped 1; count of bases not matched to a gene: 15. This CDR3 contains 19 residues. The CDR3 sequence is CASSEKGNRGLWSNQPQHF. CDR3 sequence (DNA): TGTGCCAGCAGTGAGAAGGGGAACAGGGGCCTTTGGAGCAATCAGCCCCAGCATTTT.

The chain carries TRBV6-5 and TRBJ2-7; D perhaps matches TRBD1 (7 bases). The CDR3 consists of 13 residues. Germline CDR1 and CDR2: MNHEY and SVGAGI. Trimming pared 6 bases from V and 7 bases from J, leaving 16 bases between. This CDR3 reads CASSAGQYWEQYF. CDR3 sequence (DNA): TGTGCCAGCAGCGCGGGACAGTATTGGGAGCAGTACTTC.

CDR3 DNA sequence: TGTGCCAGTAGTATGAACAGGGTAGTCCCCTACGAGCAGTACTTC. It encodes CASSMNRVVPYEQYF. The gene calls are TRBV19 and TRBJ2-7, with D tentatively TRBD1 (6 bases). Germline V CDR1 and CDR2: LNHDA, SQIVND (reference sequence). There are 15 residues in the CDR3. V dropped 3 bases and J dropped 2 bases, with 14 bases sitting between them.

V gene TRBV10-3 combines with J gene TRBJ1-3, with D perhaps TRBD1 (6 bases). The CDR3 is made up of 14 amino acids. V was trimmed by 5 bases and J by 1 base, leaving 9 bases between them. Per germline, CDR1 ENHRY and CDR2 SYGVKD. The CDR3 sequence is CAISMQGSGNTIYF. DNA of the CDR3: TGTGCCATCAGTATGCAGGGGTCTGGAAACACCATATATTTT.

This clone has a handful of counts. The chain joins TRBV7-9 to TRBJ2-7; 7 bases are a match to TRBD1. The trim removed 2 bases at V and 2 bases at J, leaving 6 bases unmatched. This CDR3 spans 15 amino acids. CDR1 is SEHNR, CDR2 FQNEAQ, per germline (reference sequence). The DNA for the CDR3 is TGTGCCAGCAGCTTATACCGGGACAGCCCCTACGAGCAGTACTTC. It codes for CASSLYRDSPYEQYF.

The chain employs TRBV19 and TRBJ1-5; the match to TRBD1 covers 10 bases. This CDR3 is 15 amino acids long. J lost 3 bases, V lost 4 bases, and 3 bases had no gene match. Germline V CDR1 and CDR2: LNHDA, SQIVND (reference sequence). CDR3 coding DNA: TGTGCCAGTAGTAGAGGGACAGGGGCCAATCAGCCCCAGCATTTT. Translated: CASSRGTGANQPQHF.

The chain couples TRBV30 to TRBJ1-5; 7 nucleotides line up with TRBD1. This CDR3 is 17 amino acids long. Trimming removed 0 bases from V and 2 bases from J; junction bases left unmatched: 10. From germline, CDR1 is GTSNPN and CDR2 SVGIG (reference sequence). CDR3 residues: CAWSVGDYRGGNQPQHF. The CDR3, as DNA: TGTGCCTGGAGTGTGGGGGATTACAGGGGTGGCAATCAGCCCCAGCATTTT. The complete variable domain, with remaining parts taken from reference TRBV30 and TRBJ1-5, reads SQTIHQWPATLVQPVGSPLSLECTVEGTSNPNLYWYRQAAGRGLQLLFYSVGIGQISSEVPQNLSASRPQDRQFILSSKKLLLSDSGFYLCAWSVGDYRGGNQPQHFGDGTRLSIL.

The CDR3 DNA follows: TGTGCCAGCCTGGGACAAAGACAAGAGACCCAGTACTTC. It yields the protein CASLGQRQETQYF. This chain joins TRBV6-5 and TRBJ2-5, with a tentative D call TRBD1 (6 bases). Germline CDR1 and CDR2: MNHEY and SVGAGI. The CDR3 covers 13 residues. V lost 8 bases to trimming and J lost 2 bases, with 12 bases between them.

The rearrangement joins TRBV5-1 to TRBJ2-1, with 8 bases identical to TRBD2. The CDR3 is 15 residues long. Germline values: CDR1 SGHRS, CDR2 YFSETQ. V shed 4 bases and J 1 base; nucleotides not matched to a gene: 4. The CDR3 DNA reads as TGCGCCAGCAGCAGGATAGCGGGGTCCTACAATGAGCAGTTCTTC. It specifies CASSRIAGSYNEQFF.

The chain has TRBV7-2 and TRBJ2-7; weak D call: TRBD2 (5 bases). The CDR3 is made up of 13 amino acids. Trimming stripped 6 bases from V and 3 bases from J, with 12 bases between. Germline lookup yields CDR1 SGHTA and CDR2 FQGNSA. The CDR3 region has the DNA TGTGCCAGCAGGCAGGTTGAGGGCTACGAGCAGTACTTC. Translating it yields CASRQVEGYEQYF.

This clone was detected only once. V usage is TRBV29-1 and J usage is TRBJ2-1, with TRBD1 matching over 8 bases. V trimming: 6 bases; J trimming: 0 bases; junction bases outside the gene matches: 7. This CDR3 has 15 amino acids. Germline loops: CDR1 SQVTM, CDR2 ANQGSEA. The CDR3 loop reads CSVQRTGNSYNEQFF. CDR3 in DNA: TGCAGCGTCCAGAGGACAGGGAACTCCTACAATGAGCAGTTCTTC.

This clone has just one count. The V call is TRBV6-1, the J call TRBJ2-7; 7 nucleotides align to TRBD1. The CDR3 has 15 amino acids. V gave up 3 bases and J gave up 3 bases; unmatched junction bases: 8. Germline CDR1 is MNHNS and CDR2 is SASEGT. Here the CDR3 reads CASSDVGTAYYEQYF. Written as DNA, the CDR3 is TGTGCCAGCAGTGACGTGGGGACAGCCTACTACGAGCAGTACTTC.

This clone was seen only once. The chain links TRBV4-2 to TRBJ2-3; possible D gene TRBD2, 6 bases. Germline V gene sequence: CDR1 LGHNA, CDR2 YNFKEQ. The CDR3 runs to 14 residues. V was shortened by 1 base and J by 6 bases, with 11 bases between the two germline ends. For the CDR3, the DNA is TGTGCCAGCAGCCAAGGCCGGGGGACGGATACGCAGTATTTT. This sequence encodes CASSQGRGTDTQYF.

The chain has TRBV7-2 and TRBJ1-2; TRBD1 agrees at 7 bases. The CDR3 has 14 amino acids. Germline V lookup: CDR1 SGHTA, CDR2 FQGNSA. Germline trimming cut 4 bases from V and 2 bases from J; bases unmatched to any gene: 4. CDR3 nucleotides: TGTGCCAGCAGCTCAAGAGGGGGCAACTATGGCTACACCTTC. Translation gives CASSSRGGNYGYTF.

The chain combines TRBV20-1 with TRBJ2-7; D is perhaps TRBD1 (6 bases). Germline assignment: CDR1 DFQATT and CDR2 SNEGSKA (reference sequence). V was clipped by 3 bases and J by 0 bases, with 15 bases between them. The length of the CDR3 is 15 residues. CDR3 nucleotides: TGCAGTGCTAGTCGTCCGGACAGCGGCTCCTACGAGCAGTACTTC. Residues: CSASRPDSGSYEQYF.

The chain uses TRBV7-2 and TRBJ1-1; 8 nucleotides agree with TRBD1. CDR3 length: 14 residues. The J segment lost 1 base and the V segment lost 11 bases, leaving 9 bases of the junction unmatched. Looked up from germline, CDR1 is SGHTA and CDR2 is FQGNSA. CDR3 sequence: CAPAQGAKNTEAFF. The CDR3 DNA sequence: TGTGCCCCCGCGCAGGGGGCTAAGAACACTGAAGCTTTCTTT.

This chain joins TRBV7-9 and TRBJ1-1; D remains unclear. This CDR3 has 15 amino acids. V gave up 0 bases and J gave up 0 bases, with 8 bases separating them. Germline loops: CDR1 SEHNR, CDR2 FQNEAQ (reference sequence). The CDR3 here is CASSLAIRLNTEAFF. The CDR3 bases are TGTGCCAGCAGCTTAGCAATCAGGCTGAACACTGAAGCTTTCTTT.

CDR3 in DNA: TGTGCCAGCAGCCCTCGCGCTAGCGGGGCCGGGGAGCTGTTTTTT. Its translation is CASSPRASGAGELFF. V is TRBV7-8 and J is TRBJ2-2; 9 bases are shared with TRBD2. The germline V gene encodes CDR1 SGHVS and CDR2 FQNEAQ. There are 15 residues in the CDR3. The V and J ends lost 5 bases and 6 bases, in that order; junction bases with no gene match: 7.

In its sample, this clone was seen a few times. The genes are TRBV6-5 and TRBJ1-1; D not certain. Germline CDR1 MNHEY, CDR2 SVGAGI. This CDR3 contains 14 residues. Trimming left V 7 bases short and J 4 bases short, with 16 bases between. CDR3 sequence reads: CASIPFIGSTEAFF. In DNA, the CDR3 is TGTGCCAGCATTCCCTTTATCGGGTCCACTGAAGCTTTCTTT.

The chain combines TRBV12-3 or TRBV12-4 with TRBJ2-7; D perhaps matches TRBD2 (5 bases). The CDR3 is made up of 12 amino acids. V was cut by 3 bases and J by 6 bases, with 9 bases left in between. The CDR3 here is CASSFSGIEQYF. CDR3 DNA sequence: TGTGCCAGCAGTTTCTCGGGAATCGAGCAGTACTTC.

J is TRBJ2-5 and V is TRBV2; 9 bases map to TRBD2. Trimming removed 7 bases from V and 5 bases from J; junction bases left unmatched: 14. The CDR3 runs to 16 residues. The germline CDR1 and CDR2 sequences are SNHLY and FYNNEI. CDR3 residues: CASTIPLAGGEETQYF. The CDR3 nucleotides read TGTGCCAGCACTATCCCACTGGCGGGGGGGGAGGAGACCCAGTACTTC.

The genes are TRBV6-5 and TRBJ1-1; the match to TRBD1 covers 10 bases. Germline CDR1 reads MNHEY; CDR2 reads SVGAGI. V lost 6 bases and J lost 3; bases outside the gene matches: 4. The CDR3 totals 14 residues. CDR3 amino acids: CASRLTGGDTEAFF. CDR3 bases: TGTGCCAGCAGATTGACAGGGGGCGACACTGAAGCTTTCTTT.

The rearrangement joins TRBV18 to TRBJ1-2; tentative D call: TRBD1 (5 bases). CDR1 KGHSH and CDR2 LQKENI come from the germline V gene. The CDR3 is 14 amino acids. V lost 6 bases to trimming and J lost 4 bases, with 15 bases between them. The CDR3 DNA reads TGTGCCAGCTCCCCCTCCCGGGACTCCTATGGCTACACCTTC. It codes for CASSPSRDSYGYTF.

This CDR3 reads CASSQVTGARRDGYTF. CDR3 sequence (DNA): TGTGCCAGCAGCCAAGTGACAGGGGCTAGGCGGGATGGCTACACCTTC. The chain uses TRBV3-1 (or the pseudogene TRBV3-2) and TRBJ1-2; TRBD1 agrees at 8 bases. The V and J ends lost 1 base and 6 bases, in that order; junction bases with no gene match: 10. The germline CDR1 and CDR2 sequences are LGHDT and YNNKEL (reference sequence). The CDR3 is made up of 16 amino acids.

V gene TRBV18 combines with J gene TRBJ2-7, with D tentatively TRBD2 (6 bases). Germline V lookup: CDR1 KGHSH, CDR2 LQKENI. CDR3 size: 14 residues. V gave up 3 bases and J gave up 1 base, with 10 bases separating them. The DNA for the CDR3 is TGTGCCAGCTCACCCGGGGACTGGTCCTACGAGCAGTACTTC. Translating it yields CASSPGDWSYEQYF.

CDR3 sequence (DNA): TGCGCCAGCAGTGTAATAGGGAGTAATGAAAAACTGTTTTTT. Translated, it gives CASSVIGSNEKLFF. The gene calls are TRBV5-1 and TRBJ1-4; the D is unclear. Germline values: CDR1 SGHRS, CDR2 YFSETQ. Trimming shortened V by 5 bases and J by 4 bases, and 12 bases separated the two germline ends. CDR3 size: 14 residues.

The chain is built from TRBV30 and TRBJ2-3, with 8 bases lining up with TRBD2. V shed 4 bases, J shed 1 base, and the junction held 4 bases outside the gene matches. This CDR3 has 14 residues. Germline V gives CDR1 GTSNPN, CDR2 SVGIG (reference sequence). In nucleotides, the CDR3 is TGTGCCTGGAATTTCGGGGGGGGCACAGATACGCAGTATTTT. Its translation is CAWNFGGGTDTQYF.

The rearrangement links TRBV6-6 to TRBJ1-2; no clear D. V lost 0 bases to trimming and J lost 1 base, with 3 bases between them. From germline, CDR1 is MNHNY and CDR2 SVGAGI (reference sequence). The length of the CDR3 is 13 residues. Here the CDR3 DNA reads TGTGCCAGCAGTTACTCGAGTAACTATGGCTACACCTTC. The encoded protein is CASSYSSNYGYTF.